This passage covers 9 T cell receptor beta chains from one sample sequenced in a study of T cell responses to AZD1222 COVID-19 vaccine. The assay was immunoSEQ multiplex PCR, and TCRdb's table has in-frame clones only and misses some. Of 140,000 to 150,000 clones in the sample, 91% are singletons; the top ten hold 3% to 4%. Sample: peripheral blood, taken 28 days after the second AZD1222 dose. The receptor set was obtained from an adult who received the AZD1222 COVID-19 vaccine.

The chain combines TRBV14 with TRBJ2-7; weak D call: TRBD1 (5 bases). The V end lost 3 bases, the J end lost 3 bases, and 15 bases lay between the germline ends. The CDR3 totals 15 residues. Germline V lookup: CDR1 SGHDN, CDR2 FVKESK. The CDR3 region has the DNA TGTGCCAGCAGCCACGTGACAGTAAACCTCTACGAGCAGTACTTC. The encoded protein is CASSHVTVNLYEQYF.

This clone was counted once. This sequence joins TRBV30 and TRBJ1-6, with a possible D match to TRBD1 (5 bases). CDR3 length: 14 amino acids. V was cut by 2 bases and J by 10 bases, with 15 bases left in between. CDR1 GTSNPN and CDR2 SVGIG come from the germline V gene (reference sequence). CDR3 in amino acids: CAWSSGGVVSPLHF. The CDR3 DNA follows: TGTGCCTGGAGTAGTGGGGGAGTCGTGTCACCCCTCCACTTT.

The chain has TRBV9 and TRBJ1-6; no clear D. This CDR3 spans 15 amino acids. Germline CDR1 is SGDLS and CDR2 is YYNGEE. Trimming took 4 bases from V and 8 from J, leaving 16 bases between them. The CDR3 coding sequence is TGTGCCAGCAGCACCAGTACTAGGGAGCATTCACCCCTCCACTTT. The encoded protein is CASSTSTREHSPLHF.

This clone was recorded many times. The chain's CDR3 is CASGGEAFF. The DNA for the CDR3 is TGTGCCAGCGGGGGTGAAGCTTTCTTT. The genes are TRBV6-6 and TRBJ1-1, with D tentatively TRBD1 (5 bases). Germline loops: CDR1 MNHNY, CDR2 SVGAGI (reference sequence). The CDR3 has 9 residues. Trimming removed 8 bases at V and 7 bases at J, with 5 bases between.

The V call is TRBV5-1, the J call TRBJ1-6; possible D gene TRBD1, 5 bases. Germline-derived CDR1 and CDR2 are SGHRS and YFSETQ. V was trimmed by 3 bases and J by 6 bases, leaving 13 bases between them. This CDR3 spans 15 amino acids. The CDR3 here is CASSYLGHSNSPLHF. The CDR3 nucleotides read TGCGCCAGCAGCTACCTAGGACATAGTAATTCACCCCTCCACTTT.

This rearrangement joins TRBV7-2 to TRBJ2-1; 11 positions match TRBD2. V lost 8 bases and J lost 5; bases outside the gene matches: 8. Germline V gene data show CDR1 as SGHTA and CDR2 as FQGNSA. The CDR3 spans 15 residues. The chain's CDR3 is CASGPGTSGHNEQFF. CDR3 nucleotide sequence: TGTGCCAGCGGCCCGGGGACTAGCGGACACAATGAGCAGTTCTTC.

This rearrangement joins TRBV20-1 to TRBJ1-1; D gene ambiguous. The CDR3 sequence is 10 residues long. Trimming took off 5 bases at V and 6 bases at J, with 7 bases between the two ends. CDR1 and CDR2 from the germline V gene are DFQATT and SNEGSKA (reference sequence). CDR3 residues: CSAAPSEAFF. CDR3 DNA: TGCAGTGCTGCCCCATCTGAAGCTTTCTTT.

This chain joins TRBV28 and TRBJ1-3; TRBD1 matches 8 bases. The CDR3 extends over 16 amino acids. Per the germline V gene, CDR1 is MDHEN and CDR2 is SYDVKM. J was trimmed by 0 bases and V by 7 bases; bases with no gene match: 8. CDR3 coding DNA: TGTGCCAGCAACTTCAGGGACAGGTCCTCTGGAAACACCATATATTTT. Residues: CASNFRDRSSGNTIYF.

About this clone itself: Other nucleotide sequences from this sample produce the same CDR3. This chain links TRBV5-1 with TRBJ2-1; weak D call: TRBD1 (5 bases). V lost 0 bases to trimming and J lost 2 bases, with 9 bases between them. The CDR3 totals 15 residues. Germline CDR1 reads SGHRS; CDR2 reads YFSETQ. The CDR3 coding sequence is TGCGCCAGCAGCTTGGAAGTAGGGGCCTACAATGAGCAGTTCTTC. This translates into CASSLEVGAYNEQFF.